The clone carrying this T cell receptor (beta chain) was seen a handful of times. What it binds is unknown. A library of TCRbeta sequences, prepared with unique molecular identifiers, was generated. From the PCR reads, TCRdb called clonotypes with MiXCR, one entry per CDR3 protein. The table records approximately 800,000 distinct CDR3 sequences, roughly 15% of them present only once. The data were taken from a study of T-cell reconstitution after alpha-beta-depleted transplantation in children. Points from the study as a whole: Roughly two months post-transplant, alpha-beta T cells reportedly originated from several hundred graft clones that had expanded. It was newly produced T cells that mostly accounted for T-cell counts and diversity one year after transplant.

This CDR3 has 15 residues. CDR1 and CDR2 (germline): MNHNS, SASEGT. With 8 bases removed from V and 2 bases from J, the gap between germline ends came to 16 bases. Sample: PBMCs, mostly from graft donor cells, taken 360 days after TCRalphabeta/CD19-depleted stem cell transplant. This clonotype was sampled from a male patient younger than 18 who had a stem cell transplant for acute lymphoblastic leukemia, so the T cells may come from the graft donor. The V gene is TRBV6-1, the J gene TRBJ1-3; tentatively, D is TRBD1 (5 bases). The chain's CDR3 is CASGTDRSTGNTIYF. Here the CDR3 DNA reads TGTGCCAGCGGGACTGACCGCTCGACTGGAAACACCATATATTTT.